Sequencing of this T cell receptor beta chain was carried out in a study of blood T cell repertoires in COVID-19. About the research overall: Acute and convalescent COVID-19 samples came from the United States, Italy and Spain. T cells, B-cell-depleted T cells, or PBMCs supplied cDNA or gDNA.

Here immunoSEQ multiplex PCR was the method, and the copy in TCRdb shows in-frame clones only, minus some. Of about 200,000 clones in the sample, approximately 81% were seen once. The length of the CDR3 is 16 residues. Unmatched junction bases numbered 14, after V lost 5 bases and J lost 10 bases. Germline V gene lookup returns CDR1 SGHDN and CDR2 FVKESK. This sequence originates from a woman aged 80 or over with acute or convalescent COVID-19. V gene TRBV14 combines with J gene TRBJ1-6, with 7 positions matching TRBD1. The source material was peripheral blood. Here the CDR3 reads CASSFSRGIGGSPLHF. Written as DNA, the CDR3 is TGTGCCAGCAGCTTCAGCAGGGGGATAGGAGGATCACCCCTCCACTTT.